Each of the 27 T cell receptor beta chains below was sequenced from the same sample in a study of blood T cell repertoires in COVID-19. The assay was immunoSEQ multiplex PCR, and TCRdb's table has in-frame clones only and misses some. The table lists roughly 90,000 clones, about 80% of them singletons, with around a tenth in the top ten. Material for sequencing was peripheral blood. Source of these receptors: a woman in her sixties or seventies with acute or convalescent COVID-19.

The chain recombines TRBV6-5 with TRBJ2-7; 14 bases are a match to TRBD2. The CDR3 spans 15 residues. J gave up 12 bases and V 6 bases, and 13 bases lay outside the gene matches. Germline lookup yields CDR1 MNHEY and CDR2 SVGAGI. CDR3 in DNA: TGTGCCAGCAGCCCGTTCCCCGGACTAGCGGGAGGACGGTACTTC. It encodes CASSPFPGLAGGRYF.

CDR3 in amino acids: CASSKRGENTEAFF. In DNA, the CDR3 is TGTGCCAGCAGCAAGCGGGGCGAGAACACTGAAGCTTTCTTT. The rearrangement links TRBV11-2 to TRBJ1-1; TRBD1 might be the D (5 bases). Germline CDR1 is SGHAT and CDR2 is FQNNGV. The CDR3 runs to 14 residues. The ends were cut back, 5 bases at V and 1 base at J, with 11 bases in the middle. Supplemented by reference TRBV11-2 and TRBJ1-1, the full variable domain reads EAGVAQSPRYKIIEKRQSVAFWCNPISGHATLYWYQQILGQGPKLLIQFQNNGVVDDSQLPKDRFSAERLKGVDSTLKIQPAKLEDSAVYLCASSKRGENTEAFFGQGTRLTVV.

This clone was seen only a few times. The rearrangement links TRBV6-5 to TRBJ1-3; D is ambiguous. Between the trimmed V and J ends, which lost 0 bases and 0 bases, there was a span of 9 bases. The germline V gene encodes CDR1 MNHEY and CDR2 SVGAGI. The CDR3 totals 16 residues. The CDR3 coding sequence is TGTGCCAGCAGTTACTCCAGGCTTTCCTCTGGAAACACCATATATTTT. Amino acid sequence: CASSYSRLSSGNTIYF.

CDR3 sequence: CASSLSFRNTGELFF. Written as DNA, the CDR3 is TGTGCCAGCAGTTTATCGTTCCGGAACACCGGGGAGCTGTTTTTT. V usage is TRBV27 and J usage is TRBJ2-2; no clear D. The germline V gene encodes CDR1 MNHEY and CDR2 SMNVEV (reference sequence). V gave up 0 bases and J gave up 1 base, with 6 bases separating them. This CDR3 comprises 15 residues.

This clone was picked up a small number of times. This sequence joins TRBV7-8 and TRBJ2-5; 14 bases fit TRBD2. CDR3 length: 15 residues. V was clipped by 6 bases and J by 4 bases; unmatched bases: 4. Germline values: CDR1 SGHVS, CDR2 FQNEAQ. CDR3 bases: TGTGCCAGCAGGATGACTAGCGGGAGGGGAGAGACCCAGTACTTC. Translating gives CASRMTSGRGETQYF.

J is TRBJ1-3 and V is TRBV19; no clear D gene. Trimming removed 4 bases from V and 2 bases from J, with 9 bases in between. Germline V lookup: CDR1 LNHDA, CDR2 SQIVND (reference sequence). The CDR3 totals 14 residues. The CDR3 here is CASSTEGAGNTIYF. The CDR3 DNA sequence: TGTGCCAGTAGTACTGAAGGAGCTGGAAACACCATATATTTT.

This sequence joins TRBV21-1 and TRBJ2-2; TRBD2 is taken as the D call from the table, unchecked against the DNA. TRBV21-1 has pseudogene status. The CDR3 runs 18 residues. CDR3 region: CASSKGGLAGVNTGELFF. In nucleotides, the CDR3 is TGTGCCAGCAGCAAAGGGGGGCTAGCGGGGGTTAACACCGGGGAGCTGTTTTTT.

CDR3 loop: CASSSPGQLYEQYF. The CDR3, as DNA: TGTGCCAGCAGCTCACCGGGACAGCTCTACGAGCAGTACTTC. The genes are TRBV7-8 and TRBJ2-7; TRBD1 aligns across 7 bases. Looked up from germline, CDR1 is SGHVS and CDR2 is FQNEAQ. The length of the CDR3 is 14 residues. V lost 4 bases, J lost 3 bases, and 6 bases stayed unmatched.

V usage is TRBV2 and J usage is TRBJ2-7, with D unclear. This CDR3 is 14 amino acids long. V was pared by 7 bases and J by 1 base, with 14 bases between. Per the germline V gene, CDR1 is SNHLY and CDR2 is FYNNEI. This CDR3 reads CASTRDAQSYEQYF. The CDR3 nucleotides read TGTGCCAGCACCCGTGATGCACAGTCCTACGAGCAGTACTTC.

CDR3 region: CASSPVSPGGYGYTF. As DNA, the CDR3 is TGTGCCAGCAGCCCGGTCTCCCCGGGGGGCTATGGCTACACCTTC. The V gene is TRBV5-5, the J gene TRBJ1-2; tentatively, D is TRBD1 (5 bases). The CDR3 runs 15 residues. CDR1 is SGHKS, CDR2 YYEKEE, per germline (reference sequence). V shed 4 bases and J shed 4 bases, with 17 bases lying between them.

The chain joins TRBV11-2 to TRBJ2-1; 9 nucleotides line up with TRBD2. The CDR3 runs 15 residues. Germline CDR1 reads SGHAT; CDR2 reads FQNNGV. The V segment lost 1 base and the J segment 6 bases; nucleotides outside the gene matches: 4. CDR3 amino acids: CASSLAAAGGNEQFF. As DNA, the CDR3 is TGTGCCAGCAGCTTAGCGGCAGCGGGGGGCAATGAGCAGTTCTTC.

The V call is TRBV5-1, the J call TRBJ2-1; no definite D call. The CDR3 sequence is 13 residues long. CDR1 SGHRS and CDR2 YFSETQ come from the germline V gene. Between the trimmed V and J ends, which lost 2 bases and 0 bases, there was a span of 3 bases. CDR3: CASSFLSYNEQFF. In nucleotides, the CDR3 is TGCGCCAGCAGCTTTCTCTCCTACAATGAGCAGTTCTTC.

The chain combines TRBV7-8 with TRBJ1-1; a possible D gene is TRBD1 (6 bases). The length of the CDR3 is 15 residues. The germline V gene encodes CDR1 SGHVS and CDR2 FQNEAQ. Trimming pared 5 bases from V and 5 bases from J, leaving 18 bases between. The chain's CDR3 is CASSRNRAGGTEAFF. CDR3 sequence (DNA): TGTGCCAGCAGCCGTAACAGGGCCGGGGGGACTGAAGCTTTCTTT.

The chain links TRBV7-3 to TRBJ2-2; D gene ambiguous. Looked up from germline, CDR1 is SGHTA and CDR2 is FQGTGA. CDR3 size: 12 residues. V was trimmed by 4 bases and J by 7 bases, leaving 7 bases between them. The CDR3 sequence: CASSSAFGELFF. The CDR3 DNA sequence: TGTGCCAGCAGCTCAGCGTTCGGGGAGCTGTTTTTT.

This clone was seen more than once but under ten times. CDR3 residues: CASSYGTSATGELFF. Here the CDR3 DNA reads TGCGCCAGCAGCTATGGGACTAGCGCTACCGGGGAGCTGTTTTTT. The rearrangement links TRBV5-1 to TRBJ2-2; 10 bases fit TRBD2. This CDR3 region has 15 residues. The germline V gene has CDR1 SGHRS and CDR2 YFSETQ. Trimming took 3 bases from V and 5 from J; bases not matched to a gene: 4.

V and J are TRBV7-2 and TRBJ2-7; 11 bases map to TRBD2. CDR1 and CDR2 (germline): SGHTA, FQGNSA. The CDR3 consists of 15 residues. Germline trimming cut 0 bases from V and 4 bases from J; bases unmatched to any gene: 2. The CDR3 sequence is CASSLAASGGYEQYF. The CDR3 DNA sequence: TGTGCCAGCAGCTTAGCGGCTAGCGGGGGGTACGAGCAGTACTTC.

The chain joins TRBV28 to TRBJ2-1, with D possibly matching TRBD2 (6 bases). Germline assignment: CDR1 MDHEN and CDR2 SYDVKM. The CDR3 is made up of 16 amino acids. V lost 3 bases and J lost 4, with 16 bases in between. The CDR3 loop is CASSFEERAGYNEQFF. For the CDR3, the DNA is TGTGCCAGCAGTTTTGAGGAGCGGGCCGGGTACAATGAGCAGTTCTTC. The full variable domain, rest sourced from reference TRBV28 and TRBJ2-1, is DVKVTQSSRYLVKRTGEKVFLECVQDMDHENMFWYRQDPGLGLRLIYFSYDVKMKEKGDIPEGYSVSREKKERFSLILESASTNQTSMYLCASSFEERAGYNEQFFGPGTRLTVL.

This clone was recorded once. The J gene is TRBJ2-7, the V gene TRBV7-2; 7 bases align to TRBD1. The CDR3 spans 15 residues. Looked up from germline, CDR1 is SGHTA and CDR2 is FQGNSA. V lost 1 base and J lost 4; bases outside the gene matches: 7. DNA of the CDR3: TGTGCCAGCAGCTTAGGACAGGGACGAACGTACGAGCAGTACTTC. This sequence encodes CASSLGQGRTYEQYF.

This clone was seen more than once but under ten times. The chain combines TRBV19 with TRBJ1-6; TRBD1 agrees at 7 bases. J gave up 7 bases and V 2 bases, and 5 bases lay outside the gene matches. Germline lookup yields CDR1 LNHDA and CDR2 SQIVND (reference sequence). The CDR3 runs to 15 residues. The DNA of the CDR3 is TGTGCCAGTAGTATACAGGGGGTAGAGAATTCACCCCTCCACTTT. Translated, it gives CASSIQGVENSPLHF.

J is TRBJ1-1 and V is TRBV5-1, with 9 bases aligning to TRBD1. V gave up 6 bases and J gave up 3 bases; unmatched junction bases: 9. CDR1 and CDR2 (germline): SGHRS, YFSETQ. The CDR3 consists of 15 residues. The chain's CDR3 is CASNPLDRGDTEAFF. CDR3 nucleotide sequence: TGCGCCAGCAACCCTTTAGACAGGGGGGACACTGAAGCTTTCTTT. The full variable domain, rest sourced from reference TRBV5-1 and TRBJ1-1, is KAGVTQTPRYLIKTRGQQVTLSCSPISGHRSVSWYQQTPGQGLQFLFEYFSETQRNKGNFPGRFSGRQFSNSRSEMNVSTLELGDSALYLCASNPLDRGDTEAFFGQGTRLTVV.

The CDR3 region is CASSPGLAGVHTQYF. The CDR3 DNA is TGTGCCAGCAGCCCGGGACTAGCGGGGGTACATACGCAGTATTTT. V usage is TRBV3-1 (or the pseudogene TRBV3-2) and J usage is TRBJ2-3, with TRBD2 matching 14 bases. Trimming cost V 4 bases and J 7 bases; bases outside gene matches: 4. The CDR3 has 15 amino acids. CDR1 LGHDT and CDR2 YNNKEL come from the germline V gene (reference sequence).

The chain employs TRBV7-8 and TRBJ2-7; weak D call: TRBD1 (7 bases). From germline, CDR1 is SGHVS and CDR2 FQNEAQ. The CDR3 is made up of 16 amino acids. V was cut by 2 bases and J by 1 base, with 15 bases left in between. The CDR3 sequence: CASSLREDRFSYEQYF. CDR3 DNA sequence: TGTGCCAGCAGCTTAAGGGAGGACAGGTTTTCCTACGAGCAGTACTTC.

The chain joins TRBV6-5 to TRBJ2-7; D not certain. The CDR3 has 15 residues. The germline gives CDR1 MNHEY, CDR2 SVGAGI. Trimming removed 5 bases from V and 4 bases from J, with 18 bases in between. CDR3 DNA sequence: TGTGCCAGCAGTACCGCGACCTTGGGCCGATACGAGCAGTACTTC. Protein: CASSTATLGRYEQYF.

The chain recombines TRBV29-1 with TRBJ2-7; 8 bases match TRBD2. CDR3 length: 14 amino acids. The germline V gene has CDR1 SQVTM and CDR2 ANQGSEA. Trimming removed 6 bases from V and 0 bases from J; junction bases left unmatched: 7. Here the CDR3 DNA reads TGCAGCGTCCAACTAGCGGAGTTCTCCTACGAGCAGTACTTC. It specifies CSVQLAEFSYEQYF.

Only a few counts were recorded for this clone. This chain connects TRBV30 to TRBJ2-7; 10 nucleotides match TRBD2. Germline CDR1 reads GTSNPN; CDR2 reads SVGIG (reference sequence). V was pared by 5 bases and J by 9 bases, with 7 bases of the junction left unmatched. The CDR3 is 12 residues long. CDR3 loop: CAWGQREGVQYF. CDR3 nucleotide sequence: TGTGCCTGGGGGCAGCGGGAGGGCGTGCAGTACTTC.

The CDR3 DNA sequence: TGTGCCAACTCCCCCGGGACACTTAACACTGAAGCTTTCTTT. Protein sequence: CANSPGTLNTEAFF. The chain is built from TRBV10-3 and TRBJ1-1; D might be TRBD1 (6 bases). The CDR3 has 14 amino acids. Trimming stripped 10 bases from V and 2 bases from J, with 17 bases between. The germline V gene has CDR1 ENHRY and CDR2 SYGVKD.

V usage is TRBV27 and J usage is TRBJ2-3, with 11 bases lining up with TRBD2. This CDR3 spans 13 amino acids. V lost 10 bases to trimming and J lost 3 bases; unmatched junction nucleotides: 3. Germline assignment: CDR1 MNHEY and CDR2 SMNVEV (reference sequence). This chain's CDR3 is CATRLAGTDTQYF. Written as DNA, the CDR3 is TGTGCCACCCGACTAGCGGGAACAGATACGCAGTATTTT.